This TCR beta chain was documented in a study of blood T cell repertoires in COVID-19. Study in general: Some COVID-19 samples were acute and others convalescent; all came from the United States, Italy and Spain. Sources were T cells, B-cell-depleted T cells, or PBMCs; the material itself was cDNA or gDNA.

As handled by the study authors: Using reference gene primer amplification, nucleated cell counts were estimated. Clones were sequenced by immunoSEQ multiplex PCR, and TCRdb holds only the in-frame ones, with some missing. D and trimming were read from the DNA, whereas the V and J calls and clone size are those reported in that table. The table has tens of thousands of clones, 80% seen once; the top ten hold less than 6%. The junction had 2 bases not matched to a gene; V was cut back by 10 bases and J by 4 bases. Germline V gene lookup returns CDR1 SGDLS and CDR2 YYNGEE. The CDR3 runs to 12 residues.

What was sequenced was peripheral blood. The TCR originated in a woman in her 70s with acute or convalescent COVID-19. The chain couples TRBV9 to TRBJ2-2; 9 bases are a match to TRBD1. This CDR3 is CAGQGITGELFF. CDR3 sequence (DNA): TGTGCCGGACAGGGGATCACCGGGGAGCTGTTTTTT.